What follows describes a single TCR beta chain. Its cognate antigen is unknown. The data derive from a study of sequential checkpoint blockade in melanoma. Study at large: Around 21 patients had tumor biopsies before treatment and at week 13. Findings of the study overall: For nivolumab-first patients, baseline tumor clonality was associated with response. Rising tumor T-cell fraction and clonality meant about 30 times likelier benefit.

Data came from immunoSEQ multiplex PCR; TCRdb stores just in-frame clones and leaves some out. The data hold 35,000 to 40,000 clones, with roughly 32% observed a single time. The treatment here: randomized to nivolumab then ipilimumab (arm A) or the reverse (arm B). No patient had prior DNA-damaging chemotherapy. The germline V gene encodes CDR1 WSHSY and CDR2 SAAADI. This CDR3 has 18 amino acids. Deletions cut 3 bases from V and 1 base from J, with 16 bases between. This clonotype originated in a human donor with melanoma. J is TRBJ2-6 and V is TRBV10-2, with D possibly being TRBD1 or TRBD2 (5 bases each). The specimen comprised tumor tissue (inferred from file names), sampled from a patient given nivolumab and ipilimumab in sequence. The CDR3 is CASSEISTGLSGANVLTF. In DNA form, the CDR3 reads TGCGCCAGCAGTGAAATTTCCACAGGACTGTCTGGGGCCAACGTCCTGACTTTC.